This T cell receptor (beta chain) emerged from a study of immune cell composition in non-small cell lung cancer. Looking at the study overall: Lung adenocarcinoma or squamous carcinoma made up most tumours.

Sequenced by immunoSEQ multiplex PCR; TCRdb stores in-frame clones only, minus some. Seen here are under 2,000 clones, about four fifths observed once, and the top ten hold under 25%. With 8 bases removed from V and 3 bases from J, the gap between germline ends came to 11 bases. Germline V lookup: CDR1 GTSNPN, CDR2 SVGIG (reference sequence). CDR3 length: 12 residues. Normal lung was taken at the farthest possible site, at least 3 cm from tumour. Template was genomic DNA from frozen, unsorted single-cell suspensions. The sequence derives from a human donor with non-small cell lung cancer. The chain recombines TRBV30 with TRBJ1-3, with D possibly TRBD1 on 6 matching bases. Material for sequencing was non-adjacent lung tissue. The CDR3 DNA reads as TGTGCCAGTCAGGGGTATGGAAACACCATATATTTT. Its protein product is CASQGYGNTIYF. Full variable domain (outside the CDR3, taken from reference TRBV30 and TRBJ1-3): SQTIHQWPATLVQPVGSPLSLECTVEGTSNPNLYWYRQAAGRGLQLLFYSVGIGQISSEVPQNLSASRPQDRQFILSSKKLLLSDSGFYLCASQGYGNTIYFGEGSWLTVV.